One and the same sample provided the 2 T cell receptor beta chains below, sequenced in a study of T cells of healthy individuals. Via MiXCR, TCRdb re-called the 5' RACE reads, giving one row per CDR3 protein. Among 90,000 to 100,000 distinct CDR3 sequences listed, roughly 15% were seen once. The receptors originated from a human donor in good health.

This rearrangement joins TRBV11-2 to TRBJ1-5; D remains ambiguous. V lost 2 bases, J lost 5 bases, and 7 bases lay in between. CDR1 and CDR2 (germline): SGHAT, FQNNGV. The CDR3 is made up of 13 amino acids. The CDR3, as DNA: TGTGCCAGCAGCTTAATTCCCCATCAGCCCCAGCATTTT. Translated: CASSLIPHQPQHF. The full variable domain, in which reference TRBV11-2 and TRBJ1-5 provide the parts outside the CDR3, is EAGVAQSPRYKIIEKRQSVAFWCNPISGHATLYWYQQILGQGPKLLIQFQNNGVVDDSQLPKDRFSAERLKGVDSTLKIQPAKLEDSAVYLCASSLIPHQPQHFGDGTRLSIL.

This clonotype was seen at least ten times. This chain joins TRBV29-1 and TRBJ2-7, with TRBD2 matching 14 bases. This CDR3 is 18 amino acids long. Losses at the gene ends were 5 bases for V and 0 bases for J; bases not matched to a gene: 12. The germline gives CDR1 SQVTM, CDR2 ANQGSEA. The CDR3: CSVLSGTSGSLSSYEQYF. The CDR3 DNA follows: TGCAGCGTTCTATCCGGGACTAGCGGGAGCTTAAGCTCCTACGAGCAGTACTTC.